This entry describes one T cell receptor beta chain. Its antigen is undetermined. This sample was included in a study of cytomegalovirus exposure and HLA in healthy donors. V gave up 2 bases and J gave up 3 bases; unmatched junction bases: 5. Germline assignment: CDR1 SGHDT and CDR2 YYEEEE. The CDR3 runs 15 residues. General observations from the study: Cytomegalovirus-associated TCR beta chains were listed, numbering more than 150.

The study ran its PCR with 60 Vbeta and 13 Jbeta primers. The authors' processing: In a later analysis, around 10 million of 83 million or so unique beta chains occurred in at least two donors. Clones were sequenced by immunoSEQ multiplex PCR, and TCRdb holds only the in-frame ones, with some missing. That table supplies the V and J calls and clone size; D and trimming were determined from the DNA. The table has some 120,000 clones, 81% seen once. The V and J genes are TRBV5-6 and TRBJ2-7; 10 bases align to TRBD1. The sequenced sample consisted of PBMCs. The TCR was taken from a woman between 25 and 40 years old in good health and CMV-seronegative. The CDR3 protein is CASSLPGQGLYEQYF. Written as DNA, the CDR3 is TGTGCCAGCAGCTTACCGGGACAGGGGCTCTACGAGCAGTACTTC.